A selection of T cell receptor beta chains follows, all from one sample in a study of blood T cell repertoires in COVID-19. Profiled with immunoSEQ multiplex PCR; TCRdb holds only in-frame clones, not every one. Of approximately 450,000 clones listed, about 89% are singletons. The sample was peripheral blood. The receptors derive from a woman aged 30 to 39 with acute or convalescent COVID-19. The CDR3 runs from the conserved cysteine through the conserved F or W. Each record gives: J gene, V gene, clone size, D gene, CDR3 length, CDR3 DNA, CDR3 protein. The D gene is left open where the match is weak. Not every row has a clone size; where given, it reads once, few, many or a size class.

TRBJ1-5,TRBV7-2,-,TRBD1,14,TGTGCCAGCAGCATGGCAGGGGGCGGTCAGCCCCAGCATTTT,CASSMAGGGQPQHF
TRBJ2-7,TRBV5-1,-,TRBD1,14,TGCGCCAGCAGCTGGGGACAGGGGGCAGTCGAGCAGTACTTC,CASSWGQGAVEQYF
TRBJ2-6,TRBV7-3,-,TRBD1,18,TGTGCCAGCAGCTCCCGGACAGGGAGTAGCTCTGGGGCCAACGTCCTGACTTTC,CASSSRTGSSSGANVLTF
TRBJ2-7,TRBV4-1,-,TRBD2,16,TGCGCCAGCAGCCAAGAGTCTAGCGGGGGATACTACGAGCAGTACTTC,CASSQESSGGYYEQYF
TRBJ2-5,TRBV18,-,TRBD2,19,TGTGCCAGCTCACAGAATCCGGGACTAGCGGGGGGATTACAAGAGACCCAGTACTTC,CASSQNPGLAGGLQETQYF
TRBJ1-2,TRBV6-5,once,TRBD1,13,TGTGCCAGCGAACTACAGGGGCCGGGTGGCTACACCTTC,CASELQGPGGYTF
TRBJ1-2,TRBV19,-,-,14,TGTGCCAGTAGTATCCCCAGGGTCCCCTATGGCTACACCTTC,CASSIPRVPYGYTF
TRBJ2-7,TRBV29-1,-,-,11,TGCAGCGTTGGGGGCAGCTACGAGCAGTACTTC,CSVGGSYEQYF
TRBJ1-6,TRBV6-5,-,TRBD1,14,TGTGCCAGCACCTTAGGACAGGGGAGTTCACCCCTCCACTTT,CASTLGQGSSPLHF
TRBJ1-3,TRBV7-9,once,-,17,TGTGCCAGCAGCCCGGGACGGCAGGGGAAGCCTGGAAACACCATATATTTT,CASSPGRQGKPGNTIYF
TRBJ2-7,TRBV6-1,-,TRBD2,15,TGTGCCAGCAGTGAAACTAGCGGGGGGCCCTACGAGCAGTACTTC,CASSETSGGPYEQYF
TRBJ1-1,TRBV4-1,once,-,13,TGCGCCAGCAGCCACATCGGGAACACTGAAGCTTTCTTT,CASSHIGNTEAFF
TRBJ2-3,TRBV3-1/TRBV3-2,-,TRBD2,18,TGTGCCAGCAGCCAAGATCCCACCAGCGGGGGGAACACAGATACGCAGTATTTT,CASSQDPTSGGNTDTQYF
TRBJ2-2,TRBV27,-,TRBD2,19,TGTGCCAGCAGCCCCTATGGAGTCGGGCGGGGGGTGACCACCGGGGAGCTGTTTTTT,CASSPYGVGRGVTTGELFF
TRBJ1-5,TRBV27,-,-,14,TGTGCCAGCAGTTTTCGGGGGGGCAATCAGCCCCAGCATTTT,CASSFRGGNQPQHF
TRBJ1-1,TRBV11-2,few,TRBD1,14,TGTGCCAGCAGCTTAGGACAGGGGAACACTGAAGCTTTCTTT,CASSLGQGNTEAFF
TRBJ1-5,TRBV5-6,-,-,10,TGTGCCAGCAGCCTCTGGCCCCAGCATTTT,CASSLWPQHF
TRBJ2-7,TRBV5-1,-,-,14,TGCGCCAGCAGCTGGCGGGGGCCGGGGATCGAGCAGTACTTC,CASSWRGPGIEQYF
TRBJ1-2,TRBV7-9,once,-,13,TGTGCCAGCAGCTTACCGGGGAACTATGGCTACACCTTC,CASSLPGNYGYTF
TRBJ2-7,TRBV3-1/TRBV3-2,once,-,14,TGTGCCAGCAGCCTCCAGCCGGGGACCTACGAGCAGTACTTC,CASSLQPGTYEQYF
TRBJ1-2,TRBV6-5,once,-,13,TGTGCCAGCAGTACTACAGGAAACTATGGCTACACCTTC,CASSTTGNYGYTF
TRBJ1-6,TRBV9,-,TRBD1,14,TGTGCCCGATTAAGACAGGGTAACGATTCACCCCTCCACTTT,CARLRQGNDSPLHF
TRBJ2-5,TRBV19,-,-,16,TGTGCCAGTAGCCTACAATGGGGGCCCCTCCAAGAGACCCAGTACTTC,CASSLQWGPLQETQYF
TRBJ1-1,TRBV19,-,-,15,TGTGCCAGTAGTATGGTGCTCCTTAGTGGCACTGAAGCTTTCTTT,CASSMVLLSGTEAFF
TRBJ1-5,TRBV30,-,TRBD1,14,TGTGCCTGGAGCGGTGGACAGGCCAATCAGCCCCAGCATTTT,CAWSGGQANQPQHF
TRBJ1-4,TRBV6-1,-,-,18,TGTGCCAGCAGTGAACCCCCCGGGAGGACGACTCCTAATGAAAAACTGTTTTTT,CASSEPPGRTTPNEKLFF
TRBJ2-5,TRBV7-9,-,TRBD2,13,TGTGCCAGCAGCAGAGGGACTAGAGAGACCCAGTACTTC,CASSRGTRETQYF
TRBJ2-3,TRBV27,-,-,13,TGTGCCAGCAATTACCCAGGCAGGGATACGCAGTATTTT,CASNYPGRDTQYF
TRBJ2-5,TRBV7-9,-,-,13,TGTGCCTCGAGAGGGGGGGTTCAAGAGACCCAGTACTTC,CASRGGVQETQYF
TRBJ1-6,TRBV9,few,-,17,TGTGCCAGCAGCGTTGGACAGTTCCCAAACTATAATTCACCCCTCCACTTT,CASSVGQFPNYNSPLHF
TRBJ2-7,TRBV5-7,-,TRBD1,13,TGTGCCAGCAGCCTCAGGGGGCGAAACGAGCAGTACTTC,CASSLRGRNEQYF
TRBJ2-1,TRBV5-6,-,-,14,TGTGCCAGCAGCTTGTTAGTCCCGAAAAATGAGCAGTTCTTC,CASSLLVPKNEQFF
TRBJ2-3,TRBV9,-,TRBD2,17,TGTGCCAGCAGCGGCGGTGGCGGGGGGACCCCCACAGATACGCAGTATTTT,CASSGGGGGTPTDTQYF
TRBJ2-7,TRBV24-1,-,-,12,TGTGCCACCAGTCAGGGAGGCTACGAGCAGTACTTC,CATSQGGYEQYF
TRBJ1-5,TRBV18,few,-,15,TGTGCCAGCTCATCCCAGAATGGTATGAATCAGCCCCAGCATTTT,CASSSQNGMNQPQHF
TRBJ2-7,TRBV5-1,once,TRBD2,17,TGCGCCAGCAAACCACTAGCGGGGGGTCCCATTACTGGCGAGCAGTACTTC,CASKPLAGGPITGEQYF
TRBJ1-1,TRBV28,-,-,13,TGTGCCAGCAGTCTGGGGGGGAACACTGAAGCTTTCTTT,CASSLGGNTEAFF
TRBJ2-3,TRBV5-1,-,-,12,TGCGCCAGCTCGGGAAGCACAGATACGCAGTATTTT,CASSGSTDTQYF
TRBJ1-1,TRBV12-5,many,TRBD1,16,TGTGCTAGTGCCTCCGGACAGGCTATCGGAGGCACTGAAGCTTTCTTT,CASASGQAIGGTEAFF
TRBJ1-1,TRBV10-2,-,TRBD1,15,TGCGCCAGCAGGGGGGGGGAGACAGGGGTAACTGAAGCTTTCTTT,CASRGGETGVTEAFF
TRBJ1-1,TRBV27,-,TRBD1,15,TGTGCCAGCAGTTTAGGGGACAGCCCGAACACTGAAGCTTTCTTT,CASSLGDSPNTEAFF
TRBJ1-3,TRBV7-6,-,TRBD1,19,TGTGCCAGCAGCTTGGACGTCCGGGACAGCAAGCTCTCTGGAAACACCATATATTTT,CASSLDVRDSKLSGNTIYF
TRBJ1-1,TRBV6-5,-,-,13,TGTGCCAGCAGACGCCCCCGGGACACTGTCGGTTTCTTT,CASRRPRDTVGFF
TRBJ1-5,TRBV12-1,once,-,16,TGTGCCAGCAGCTTTAAGGGGGCCGGTCGCAATCAGCCCCAGCATTTT,CASSFKGAGRNQPQHF
TRBJ1-3,TRBV5-1,few,-,14,TGCGCCAGCAGCATCGGGACAAATGGAAACACCATATATTTT,CASSIGTNGNTIYF
TRBJ1-1,TRBV3-1/TRBV3-2,-,-,16,TGTGCCAGCAGCCCCGGAGGTTGGTCGTGGAACACTGAAGCTTTCTTT,CASSPGGWSWNTEAFF
TRBJ2-7,TRBV29-1,-,TRBD1,15,TGCAGCGTTCTCGATCCCGGGACAGGGTTCCACGAGCAGTACTTC,CSVLDPGTGFHEQYF
TRBJ1-2,TRBV7-9,few,TRBD1,11,TGTGCCAGCAGCTTACTCCGGGACAGCACCTTC,CASSLLRDSTF
TRBJ2-7,TRBV28,-,-,17,TGTGCCAGCAGTTTAGCAGGGTTCGCCAAGCGCAACTACGAGCAGTACTTC,CASSLAGFAKRNYEQYF